This T cell receptor beta chain was identified in a study of shared clonotypes between healthy human individuals. Germline V lookup: CDR1 SGHRS, CDR2 YFSETQ. The CDR3 has 15 amino acids. V lost 4 bases and J lost 2; bases outside the gene matches: 6. Tens of thousands of T cell genomes (about 0.2 ug DNA) went into each sorted-subset replicate. Methods used by the authors: Without quality scores, immunoSEQ junctional reads could not be filtered like full-length reads. Profiled with immunoSEQ multiplex PCR; TCRdb holds only in-frame clones, not every one. V and J calls and clone size are those listed in that table; D and trimming were worked out from the DNA. The sample has about 1.5 million clones, approximately 96% seen once; the top ten hold approximately 1.1%.

This TCR derives from a man aged 25 to 40 in good health. The sample was naive CD4+ T cells sorted from blood. The subset: CD45RA+ positively selected. The chain combines TRBV5-1 with TRBJ2-7; TRBD1 matches at 10 bases. In DNA form, the CDR3 reads TGCGCCAGCAGCCCAGCCGGGACAGGGGCCTACGAGCAGTACTTC. It yields the protein CASSPAGTGAYEQYF.